This TCR beta chain was recovered during a study of CD8 T cells in ankylosing spondylitis. Study-level points and caveats: Certain motif variants had earlier appeared in reactive arthritis synovial fluid and blood. Clones that were linked to disease were CD8+ and were relatively rare in peripheral blood.

The V and J ends lost 2 bases and 4 bases, in that order; junction bases with no gene match: 4. This CDR3 contains 14 residues. Germline V gene lookup returns CDR1 SGHDT and CDR2 YYEEEE. A word on this clonotype: Antigen specificity is unknown.

Making the TCR beta libraries involved quantitative 5'-RACE with molecular barcodes. TCRdb itself ran the 5' RACE reads through MiXCR, one entry per CDR3 protein. The table includes 150,000 to 200,000 distinct CDR3 sequences, around 13% detected once. This TCR came from a male donor with ankylosing spondylitis or in good health (not recorded which). This chain joins TRBV5-6 and TRBJ2-7; 9 bases agree with TRBD1. Sequenced material: blood, either unsorted or a sorted T cell fraction (not recorded which). The CDR3 DNA follows: TGTGCCAGCAGCTTAGGGACAGGGATGTACGAGCAGTACTTC. The encoded protein is CASSLGTGMYEQYF. Drawing the rest from reference TRBV5-6 and TRBJ2-7, the complete variable domain is DAGVTQSPTHLIKTRGQQVTLRCSPKSGHDTVSWYQQALGQGPQFIFQYYEEEERQRGNFPDRFSGHQFPNYSSELNVNALLLGDSALYLCASSLGTGMYEQYFGPGTRLTVT.